The present T cell receptor (beta chain) was sequenced within a study of control samples from healthy donors and cancer patients. Here immunoSEQ multiplex PCR was the method, and the copy in TCRdb shows in-frame clones only, minus some. The table includes about 170,000 clones, about 87% detected once. CDR1 and CDR2 from the germline V gene are SGHAT and FQNNGV. Trimming took off 1 base at V and 0 bases at J, with 10 bases between the two ends. The CDR3 runs to 15 residues. The sequenced sample consisted of blood. The genes are TRBV11-2 and TRBJ2-7; D possibly corresponds to TRBD2 (5 bases). This clonotype was sampled from a man aged 25-45 years in good health. This CDR3 reads CASSLGASRSYEQYF. CDR3 bases: TGTGCCAGCAGCTTAGGGGCTAGCCGCTCCTACGAGCAGTACTTC.